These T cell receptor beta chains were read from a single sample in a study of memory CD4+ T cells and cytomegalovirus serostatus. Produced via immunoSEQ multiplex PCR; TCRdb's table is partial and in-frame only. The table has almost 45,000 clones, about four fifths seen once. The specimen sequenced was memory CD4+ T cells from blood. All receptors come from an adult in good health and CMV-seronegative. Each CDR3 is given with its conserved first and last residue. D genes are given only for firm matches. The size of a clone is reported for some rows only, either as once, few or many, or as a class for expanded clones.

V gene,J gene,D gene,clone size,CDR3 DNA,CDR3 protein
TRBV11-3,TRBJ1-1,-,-,TGTGCCAGCAGCCCAGTGGGGGCCACTGAAGCTTTCTTT,CASSPVGATEAFF
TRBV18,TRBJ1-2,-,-,TGTGCCAGCTCACCACAGGATAACTATGGCTACACCTTC,CASSPQDNYGYTF
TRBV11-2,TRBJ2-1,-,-,TGTGCCAGCAGCCTTGGGCGAAATGAGCAGTTCTTC,CASSLGRNEQFF
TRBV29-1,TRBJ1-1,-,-,TGCAGCGTACAACCCCGGGCAGGGAACACTGAAGCTTTCTTT,CSVQPRAGNTEAFF
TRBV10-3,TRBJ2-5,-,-,TGTGCCATCAGTGGGGGGCCGGACGATGGGGAGACCCAGTACTTC,CAISGGPDDGETQYF
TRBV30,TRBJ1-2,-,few,TGTGCCTGGACAGACGGAGCTAACTATGGCTACACCTTC,CAWTDGANYGYTF
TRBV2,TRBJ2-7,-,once,TGTGCCAGCATTCTGGACAGCTACTACGAGCAGTACTTC,CASILDSYYEQYF
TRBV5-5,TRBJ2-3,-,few,TGTGCCAGCAGCCCATTCGGAGATACGCAGTATTTT,CASSPFGDTQYF
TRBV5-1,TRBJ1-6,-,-,TGCGCCAGCAGCTTGGGTGTCACGTATAATTCACCCCTCCACTTT,CASSLGVTYNSPLHF
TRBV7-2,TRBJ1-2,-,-,TGTGCCAGCAGCTTAGGTTTGGGCGCCTATGGCTACACCTTC,CASSLGLGAYGYTF
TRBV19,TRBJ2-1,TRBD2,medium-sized,TGTGCCAGTAGTGCCCCGGGACTAGCGGGAGCCCGGGCTTACAATGAGCAGTTCTTC,CASSAPGLAGARAYNEQFF
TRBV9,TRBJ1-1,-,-,TGTGCCAGCAGCGCCGCACAGGGAACTGAAGCTTTCTTT,CASSAAQGTEAFF
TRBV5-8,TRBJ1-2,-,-,TGTGCCAGCAGCCCGCGGACGACAGCCTATGGCTACACCTTC,CASSPRTTAYGYTF
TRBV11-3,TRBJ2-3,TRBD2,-,TGTGCCAGCAGTCGAGGACTAGCCCAAAGCACAGATACGCAGTATTTT,CASSRGLAQSTDTQYF
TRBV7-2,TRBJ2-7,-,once,TGTGCCAGCAGCATCACCGTCGGGGCATACGAGCAGTACTTC,CASSITVGAYEQYF
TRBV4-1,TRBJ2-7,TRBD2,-,TGCGCCAGCAGCCAACAAGCGGGAGCCCCCTACGAGCAGTACTTC,CASSQQAGAPYEQYF
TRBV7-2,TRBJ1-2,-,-,TGTGCCAGCAGCTCGACTGGCCTCCTCTATGGCTACACCTTC,CASSSTGLLYGYTF
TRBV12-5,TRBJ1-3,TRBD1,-,TGTGCTAGTGGTTTGGGGACAGGGTCTAAACCTGGAAACACCATATATTTT,CASGLGTGSKPGNTIYF
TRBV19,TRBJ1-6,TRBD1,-,TGTGCCAGTATGGGGGGACAGGGTCACTCACCCCTCCACTTT,CASMGGQGHSPLHF
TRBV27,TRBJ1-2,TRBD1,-,TGTGCCAGCATCCCTCGCCCGATACAGGGGTTCCATGGCTACACCTTC,CASIPRPIQGFHGYTF
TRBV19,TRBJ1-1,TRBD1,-,TGTGCCAGTAGTATAGTAACAGGGGGTCACACTGAAGCTTTCTTT,CASSIVTGGHTEAFF
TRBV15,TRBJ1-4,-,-,TGTGCCACCAGCAGAGGGGGCAGGGGAAGAAATGAAAAACTGTTTTTT,CATSRGGRGRNEKLFF
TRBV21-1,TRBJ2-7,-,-,TGTGCCAGCAGCCCCCGATGGGAGGGGTTTTTTACCTACGAGCAGTACTTC,CASSPRWEGFFTYEQYF
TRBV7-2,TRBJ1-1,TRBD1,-,TGTGCCAGCAGCCGACAGGGGATCACTGAAGCTTTCTTT,CASSRQGITEAFF
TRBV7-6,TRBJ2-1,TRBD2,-,TGTGCCAGCAGCTTAGCAGTCCCTAGCGGGAGGGCCTATAATGAGCAGTTCTTC,CASSLAVPSGRAYNEQFF
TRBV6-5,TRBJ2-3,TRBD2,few,TGTGCCAGCATCCCAGCGGGAGGGCACACAGATACGCAGTATTTT,CASIPAGGHTDTQYF
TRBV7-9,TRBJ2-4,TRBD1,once,TGTGCCAGCAGCTTAGATAGGGGGCTGAGTGGAAACATTCAGTACTTC,CASSLDRGLSGNIQYF
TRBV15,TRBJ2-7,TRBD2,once,TGTGCCACCAGCAGAGACATAGTAAAAACAGGGAAGCCTAGCGGGAGCTACGAGCAGTACTTC,CATSRDIVKTGKPSGSYEQYF
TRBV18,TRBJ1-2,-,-,TGTGCCAGCTCACCCCCCGAGGAGGGCTATGGCTACACCTTC,CASSPPEEGYGYTF
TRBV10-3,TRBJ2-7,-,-,TGTGCCATCAGTGACGGACAGTCCTACGAGCAGTACTTC,CAISDGQSYEQYF
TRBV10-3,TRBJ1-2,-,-,TGTGCCATCAGCCCAACGGCCTCGGGGAGCTATGGCTACACCTTC,CAISPTASGSYGYTF
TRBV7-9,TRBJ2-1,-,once,TGTGCCAGCACGGCGGGAAACTCCTACAATGAGCAGTTCTTC,CASTAGNSYNEQFF
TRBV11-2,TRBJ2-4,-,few,TGTGCCAGCAGCTTAATGAACATTCAGTACTTC,CASSLMNIQYF
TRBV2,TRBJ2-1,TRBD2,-,TGTGCCAGCACTTTGGGCGGGAGTTCGAATGAGCAGTTCTTC,CASTLGGSSNEQFF
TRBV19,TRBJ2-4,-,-,TGTGCCAGTAGTATTGTATGTCAGTACTTC,CASSIVCQYF
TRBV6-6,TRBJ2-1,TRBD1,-,TGTGCCAGCCTCCGGGACAGCGCGGCTGAGCAGTTCTTC,CASLRDSAAEQFF
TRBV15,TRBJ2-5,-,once,TGTGCCACCAGCAGAGGCCGGGAGCGGGCCGCCGGGACCCAGTACTTC,CATSRGRERAAGTQYF
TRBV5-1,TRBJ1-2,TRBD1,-,TGCGCCAGCAGCTTGGATCTCAGGGGGATAGGGGGCTACACCTTC,CASSLDLRGIGGYTF
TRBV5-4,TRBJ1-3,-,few,TGTGCCAGCAGCTTTAATCAAGGGAGAAGGGGCCTGAGATTTGGAAACACCATATATTTT,CASSFNQGRRGLRFGNTIYF
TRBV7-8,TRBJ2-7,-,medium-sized,TGTGCCAGCAGCCCACCCTTCAGGGCGGGACCTTACGAGCAGTACTTC,CASSPPFRAGPYEQYF
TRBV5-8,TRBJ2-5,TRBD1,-,TGTGCCAGCAGCCCCGGGACAGCCCGGCAAGAGACCCAGTACTTC,CASSPGTARQETQYF
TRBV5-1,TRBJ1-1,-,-,TGCGCCAGCAGCTTATTCAGGAGGGTGGGGGATACTGAAGCTTTCTTT,CASSLFRRVGDTEAFF
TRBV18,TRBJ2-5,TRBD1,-,TGTGCCAGCTCACCATTCCCCCGGACAGGGAGATCGGAGACCCAGTACTTC,CASSPFPRTGRSETQYF